What follows are 12 T cell receptor beta chains derived from one specimen sequenced in a study of beta chain features in type 1 diabetes. Expressed TCRB transcripts were sequenced, since all the RNA that had been isolated was reverse transcribed. This table comes from immunoSEQ multiplex PCR, and its TCRdb copy is limited to in-frame clones, with some not included. Among 970,000 or so clones listed, under 20% were seen once. What was sequenced was naive CD4+ T cells from blood. The receptors were gathered from a woman between 18 and 29 years old in good health.

The gene calls are TRBV28 and TRBJ2-6; D not resolved. V was shortened by 5 bases and J by 2 bases, with 13 bases between the two germline ends. Looked up from germline, CDR1 is MDHEN and CDR2 is SYDVKM. CDR3 size: 16 residues. The CDR3 loop is CASSGVLGTGANVLTF. The CDR3 coding sequence is TGTGCCAGCAGTGGGGTGTTGGGTACTGGGGCCAACGTCCTGACTTTC.

In this sample, this clone turned up a few times. This CDR3 is CASSLFEEDTQYF. CDR3 sequence (DNA): TGTGCCAGCAGCTTATTCGAGGAAGATACGCAGTATTTT. The rearrangement joins TRBV7-9 to TRBJ2-3; no reliable D call. Trimming stripped 2 bases from V and 5 bases from J, with 8 bases between. This CDR3 is 13 amino acids long. Germline loops: CDR1 SEHNR, CDR2 FQNEAQ (reference sequence).

V is TRBV7-8 and J is TRBJ2-1; 9 bases line up with TRBD2. The CDR3 consists of 17 residues. Germline values: CDR1 SGHVS, CDR2 FQNEAQ. V trimming: 1 base; J trimming: 6 bases; junction bases outside the gene matches: 10. CDR3 in DNA: TGTGCCAGCAGCTTAGAGTACAGTCTAGCGGGGATCAATGAGCAGTTCTTC. Translated, it gives CASSLEYSLAGINEQFF.

The J gene is TRBJ1-4, the V gene TRBV2, with D possibly TRBD1 on 6 matching bases. This CDR3 has 13 residues. Germline V gives CDR1 SNHLY, CDR2 FYNNEI. V was pared by 10 bases and J by 4 bases, with 13 bases between. The CDR3 loop reads CATSTGINEKLFF. In DNA form, the CDR3 reads TGTGCCACCTCTACAGGGATTAATGAAAAACTGTTTTTT.

V and J are TRBV7-9 and TRBJ1-2, with a possible D match to TRBD1 (6 bases). Germline V gene data show CDR1 as SEHNR and CDR2 as FQNEAQ (reference sequence). The V and J ends lost 10 bases and 3 bases respectively, with 24 bases between them. The CDR3 is 16 amino acids. CDR3 sequence (DNA): TGTGCCACTGACGGATCGGGGGCGAGGAGCTACTATGGCTACACCTTC. Its translation: CATDGSGARSYYGYTF.

The chain links TRBV29-1 to TRBJ2-7, with TRBD2 as a possible D gene (6 bases). In germline, CDR1 is SQVTM, CDR2 ANQGSEA. The CDR3 is 13 amino acids. Trimming removed 4 bases at V and 5 bases at J, with 15 bases between. In nucleotides, the CDR3 is TGCAGCGTTGGTAGGGGAGGAAGTAACGAGCAGTACTTC. This sequence encodes CSVGRGGSNEQYF.

This clone has a handful of counts. This chain joins TRBV6-6 and TRBJ2-1; D possibly uses TRBD1 or TRBD2 (5 bases each). The CDR3 is 14 residues long. Germline V CDR1 and CDR2: MNHNY, SVGAGI (reference sequence). V was trimmed by 7 bases and J by 8 bases, leaving 18 bases between them. In DNA, the CDR3 is TGTGCCAGCAAACAGGAGGAGAGTCGTGATGAGCAGTTCTTC. This gives the protein CASKQEESRDEQFF.

The chain employs TRBV5-4 and TRBJ2-3, with 8 bases matching TRBD2. CDR3 length equals 16 residues. CDR1 is SGHNT and CDR2 is YYREEE in the germline V gene (reference sequence). V gave up 1 base and J gave up 6 bases; unmatched junction bases: 10. The CDR3 DNA reads as TGTGCCAGCAGCTTGAAGAGCGGGGGAGTTGGGGATACGCAGTATTTT. Protein: CASSLKSGGVGDTQYF.

This clone has more than one count but fewer than ten. The chain joins TRBV10-3 to TRBJ2-1; 7 bases map to TRBD2. The CDR3 covers 14 residues. Germline V gene data show CDR1 as ENHRY and CDR2 as SYGVKD. Trimming at V came to 7 bases and at J to 4 bases, leaving 7 bases not matched to a gene. The CDR3 DNA reads TGTGCCATCAAGGGTCTAGCGGAGTACAATGAGCAGTTCTTC. It codes for CAIKGLAEYNEQFF.

This rearrangement joins TRBV29-1 to TRBJ2-5; D may be TRBD1 (6 bases). V lost 4 bases and J lost 4, with 13 bases in between. The CDR3 is made up of 13 amino acids. CDR1 is SQVTM, CDR2 ANQGSEA, per germline. The CDR3 DNA follows: TGCAGCGTTGTGGGACATTTCCGAGAGACCCAGTACTTC. This encodes CSVVGHFRETQYF. The full variable domain, in which reference TRBV29-1 and TRBJ2-5 provide the parts outside the CDR3, is SAVISQKPSRDICQRGTSLTIQCQVDSQVTMMFWYRQQPGQSLTLIATANQGSEATYESGFVIDKFPISRPNLTFSTLTVSNMSPEDSSIYLCSVVGHFRETQYFGPGTRLLVL.

Remarks on this clone: Distinct nucleotide sequences in the sample also encode this CDR3. V gene TRBV15 combines with J gene TRBJ2-3, with D perhaps TRBD2 (5 bases). This CDR3 has 13 amino acids. Germline V gene sequence: CDR1 LNHNV, CDR2 YYDKDF (reference sequence). V lost 3 bases and J lost 1, with 5 bases in between. The CDR3 DNA is TGTGCCACCAGCAGGGGAGGCACAGATACGCAGTATTTT. Translated: CATSRGGTDTQYF.

The V call is TRBV28, the J call TRBJ2-3, with 8 positions matching TRBD2. The CDR3 covers 16 residues. V lost 4 bases and J lost 0; bases outside the gene matches: 6. Germline lookup yields CDR1 MDHEN and CDR2 SYDVKM. This chain's CDR3 is CASSSGLAASTDTQYF. The CDR3 DNA reads TGTGCCAGCAGTTCCGGACTAGCAGCGAGCACAGATACGCAGTATTTT.